This entry lists 21 T cell receptor beta chains sequenced from one sample in a study of vaccination effects on CD4 cells after COVID-19. Sequencing was preceded by expansion of antigen-specific CD4+ T cells with viral peptide pools in the ViraFEST assay. Investigators separated out CD4+ T cells once about eleven days of culture had passed. The study found no prior SARS-CoV-2 infection in the vaccine recipients, who tested negative for nucleocapsid antibodies. These receptors have no identified antigens. The table came from immunoSEQ multiplex PCR; TCRdb's copy has only in-frame clones and leaves some out. The sample holds 25,000 to 35,000 clones, 72% seen once. This sample comprised CD4+ T cells from PBMCs cultured with SARS-CoV-2 spike peptides, obtained before COVID-19 vaccination. Receptors originate from a human donor who received a COVID-19 vaccine.

As DNA, the CDR3 is TGCGCCAGCAGCCAAGCAACGGGGCCGAACACCGGGGAGCTGTTTTTT. Translated: CASSQATGPNTGELFF. The genes are TRBV4-1 and TRBJ2-2, with D perhaps TRBD1 or TRBD2 (5 bases each). The V end lost 1 base, the J end lost 0 bases, and 9 bases lay between the germline ends. CDR3 size: 16 residues. CDR1 and CDR2 (germline): MGHRA, YSYEKL.

V and J are TRBV9 and TRBJ2-1; possibly TRBD2 for D (6 bases). The length of the CDR3 is 14 residues. Germline V CDR1 and CDR2: SGDLS, YYNGEE. Between the trimmed V and J ends, which lost 0 bases and 4 bases, there was a span of 8 bases. This CDR3 reads CASSVGGTYNEQFF. The CDR3 DNA reads TGTGCCAGCAGCGTAGGAGGGACTTACAATGAGCAGTTCTTC.

This clone was observed a few times. The V call is TRBV25-1, the J call TRBJ2-7, with 9 bases aligning to TRBD1. Germline V gives CDR1 MGHDK, CDR2 SYGVNS. Losses at the gene ends were 3 bases for V and 6 bases for J; bases not matched to a gene: 6. This CDR3 comprises 14 residues. The chain's CDR3 is CASSDRTGDGEQYF. Written as DNA, the CDR3 is TGTGCCAGCAGTGACAGGACAGGGGACGGCGAGCAGTACTTC.

This sequence joins TRBV6-5 and TRBJ2-5, with TRBD1 matching 8 bases. There are 15 residues in the CDR3. Germline CDR1 reads MNHEY; CDR2 reads SVGAGI. After removal of 8 bases from V and 0 bases from J, the junction contained 8 bases not matched to a gene. The CDR3 coding sequence is TGTGCCAGCGGGTTAACAGGGGGTGACCAAGAGACCCAGTACTTC. As protein: CASGLTGGDQETQYF.

This clone was seen just once. The V and J genes are TRBV27 and TRBJ2-1; the D is unclear. The CDR3 totals 15 residues. CDR1 and CDR2 from the germline V gene are MNHEY and SMNVEV (reference sequence). Trimming left V 6 bases short and J 0 bases short, with 12 bases between. CDR3 DNA sequence: TGTGCCAGCAGCCCGGACCGTAGCTCCTACAATGAGCAGTTCTTC. Its protein product is CASSPDRSSYNEQFF.

This clone is classed as large. The J gene is TRBJ2-1, the V gene TRBV27; 11 bases align to TRBD2. The CDR3 runs 15 residues. V lost 3 bases, J lost 9 bases, and 7 bases stayed unmatched. CDR1 is MNHEY and CDR2 is SMNVEV in the germline V gene (reference sequence). DNA for the CDR3: TGTGCCAGCAGTTTCCGTACTAGCGGGGGACGTGAGCAGTTCTTC. Protein product: CASSFRTSGGREQFF.

V gene TRBV5-6 combines with J gene TRBJ1-1; D ambiguous. The CDR3 spans 12 residues. CDR1 SGHDT and CDR2 YYEEEE come from the germline V gene. Trimming stripped 3 bases from V and 11 bases from J, with 14 bases between. CDR3 sequence reads: CASSSTRIGAFF. The DNA of the CDR3 is TGTGCCAGCAGCTCTACACGGATTGGGGCTTTCTTT.

The chain is built from TRBV2 and TRBJ1-6; D not resolved. The CDR3 loop spans 14 amino acids. The V and J ends lost 7 bases and 4 bases respectively, with 11 bases between them. CDR1 SNHLY and CDR2 FYNNEI come from the germline V gene. CDR3 nucleotides: TGTGCCAGCATAGCAGACATTTATAATTCACCCCTCCACTTT. Translated, it gives CASIADIYNSPLHF.

The chain recombines TRBV9 with TRBJ2-3; D possibly matches TRBD1 or TRBD2 (6 bases each). Between the trimmed V and J ends, which lost 1 base and 6 bases, there was a span of 21 bases. Germline CDR1 is SGDLS and CDR2 is YYNGEE. This CDR3 spans 17 amino acids. The CDR3 DNA follows: TGTGCCAGCAGCGTAATGGGACGGACAGCCGGAGGGGATACGCAGTATTTT. This encodes CASSVMGRTAGGDTQYF.

The chain combines TRBV7-9 with TRBJ2-3; tentative D call: TRBD1 (8 bases). V was trimmed by 1 base and J by 2 bases, leaving 19 bases between them. The CDR3 sequence is 18 residues long. Germline assignment: CDR1 SEHNR and CDR2 FQNEAQ (reference sequence). CDR3 protein: CASSLGRGPTSTTDTQYF. CDR3 DNA sequence: TGTGCCAGCAGCTTAGGCAGGGGGCCGACTAGCACCACAGATACGCAGTATTTT.

The table lists this clone with a few counts. The chain is built from TRBV4-1 and TRBJ1-1; D remains ambiguous. CDR1 MGHRA and CDR2 YSYEKL come from the germline V gene. The CDR3 spans 14 residues. Deletions cut 6 bases from V and 4 bases from J, with 15 bases between. Here the CDR3 reads CASSGPLKGTEAFF. The CDR3 DNA follows: TGCGCCAGCAGTGGGCCCCTTAAGGGCACTGAAGCTTTCTTT.

This clone is a singleton in its sample. The chain uses TRBV29-1 and TRBJ2-7; D perhaps matches TRBD2 (7 bases). This CDR3 comprises 12 residues. Germline values: CDR1 SQVTM, CDR2 ANQGSEA. V was pared by 5 bases and J by 7 bases, with 15 bases between. CDR3 sequence (DNA): TGCAGCGTTCTATCCGGGGGGCGGGAGCAGTACTTC. It codes for CSVLSGGREQYF.

The V and J genes are TRBV7-9 and TRBJ2-1; D gene ambiguous. Per germline, CDR1 SEHNR and CDR2 FQNEAQ (reference sequence). The V and J ends lost 5 bases and 8 bases respectively, with 13 bases between them. There are 13 residues in the CDR3. The CDR3: CASSVYQRDEQFF. CDR3 DNA sequence: TGTGCCAGCAGCGTTTATCAGAGAGATGAGCAGTTCTTC.

The CDR3 DNA is TGTGCCAGTAGTATACCCGGGACAGGACCAGATACGCAGTATTTT. Residues: CASSIPGTGPDTQYF. The rearrangement links TRBV19 to TRBJ2-3, with 8 nucleotides matching TRBD1. Germline lookup yields CDR1 LNHDA and CDR2 SQIVND (reference sequence). After removal of 2 bases from V and 4 bases from J, the junction contained 5 bases not matched to a gene. The CDR3 has 15 amino acids.

The chain's CDR3 is CASSEGFGANVLTF. Written as DNA, the CDR3 is TGTGCCAGCAGTGAGGGTTTTGGGGCCAACGTCCTGACTTTC. V is TRBV6-4 and J is TRBJ2-6; D uncertain. Germline V gene data show CDR1 as MRHNA and CDR2 as SNTAGT. This CDR3 has 14 residues. Trimming removed 3 bases from V and 3 bases from J, with 6 bases in between.

This clone was observed a few times. This chain joins TRBV16 and TRBJ1-2; 7 nucleotides match TRBD1. The germline V gene encodes CDR1 KGHSY and CDR2 FQNENV. This CDR3 is 16 amino acids long. The junction had 10 bases not matched to a gene; V was cut back by 4 bases and J by 2 bases. The CDR3 is CASSPYLGQENYGYTF. DNA for the CDR3: TGTGCCAGCAGCCCCTACCTTGGACAGGAGAACTATGGCTACACCTTC.

The chain links TRBV6-5 to TRBJ1-5, with 7 bases lining up with TRBD1. The V segment lost 8 bases and the J segment 5 bases; nucleotides outside the gene matches: 6. The germline V gene has CDR1 MNHEY and CDR2 SVGAGI. This CDR3 is built from 13 residues. The CDR3 region has the DNA TGTGCCAGCCAAGGACAGGTGTATCAGCCCCAGCATTTT. Translated: CASQGQVYQPQHF.

This rearrangement joins TRBV2 to TRBJ2-3, with D hard to call. The CDR3 length is 13 residues. The germline V gene has CDR1 SNHLY and CDR2 FYNNEI. V lost 2 bases, J lost 0 bases, and 3 bases lay in between. The CDR3 protein is CASSEISTDTQYF. The DNA of the CDR3 is TGTGCCAGCAGTGAAATAAGCACAGATACGCAGTATTTT.

The V call is TRBV2, the J call TRBJ2-7; 8 bases agree with TRBD2. The CDR3 covers 14 residues. Germline lookup yields CDR1 SNHLY and CDR2 FYNNEI. With V trimmed by 6 bases and J by 4 bases, 8 bases remained unmatched. The CDR3 nucleotides are TGTGCCAGCAGCTCGGGACTAGAGTCGTACGAGCAGTACTTC. Amino acids: CASSSGLESYEQYF.

The genes are TRBV3-1 (or the pseudogene TRBV3-2) and TRBJ1-2; 7 positions agree with TRBD1. Germline CDR1 LGHDT, CDR2 YNNKEL (reference sequence). The CDR3 contains 14 residues. Trimming removed 6 bases from V and 2 bases from J; junction bases left unmatched: 6. The CDR3 bases are TGTGCCAGCAGTTATCCGGGACAGAACTATGGCTACACCTTC. Its protein is CASSYPGQNYGYTF.

This clone showed up just once. The J gene is TRBJ2-5, the V gene TRBV6-5; no clear D. Germline V gene lookup returns CDR1 MNHEY and CDR2 SVGAGI. The V and J ends lost 9 bases and 0 bases respectively, with 11 bases between them. The CDR3 spans 13 residues. The CDR3 nucleotides read TGTGCCAGTGCCTTAGAGGACCAAGAGACCCAGTACTTC. Translated: CASALEDQETQYF.